The 18 T cell receptor beta chains listed next were all sequenced from one sample in a study of graft-versus-host responses after intestinal transplantation. Processing of graft tissue released intraepithelial and lamina propria lymphocytes. Clones were read by immunoSEQ multiplex PCR, and TCRdb kept only the in-frame ones, dropping some. In the table there are 15,000 or so clones, 82% of which are singletons. This specimen consisted of ileum tissue, obtained 17 days after transplant. Source of these receptors: a human patient who received an intestinal transplant, so some T cells may come from the graft donor.

The chain combines TRBV28 with TRBJ1-1; D remains unclear. The germline gives CDR1 MDHEN, CDR2 SYDVKM. Trimming took off 5 bases at V and 0 bases at J, with 7 bases between the two ends. The CDR3 contains 13 residues. CDR3 sequence reads: CASSQIMNTEAFF. CDR3 DNA sequence: TGTGCCAGCAGTCAAATAATGAACACTGAAGCTTTCTTT.

The chain combines TRBV7-2 with TRBJ1-1, with TRBD1 as a possible D gene (6 bases). Deletions cut 5 bases from V and 5 bases from J, with 21 bases between. Germline CDR1 reads SGHTA; CDR2 reads FQGNSA. The CDR3 spans 16 residues. Here the CDR3 DNA reads TGTGCCAGCAGCCCCCCCTCAGGGGCATGGAAAACTGAAGCTTTCTTT. This gives the protein CASSPPSGAWKTEAFF.

The CDR3 DNA sequence: TGTGCCTGGAGTGAACTAGCGGGGAGCACAGATACGCAGTATTTT. It encodes CAWSELAGSTDTQYF. The chain employs TRBV30 and TRBJ2-3, with TRBD2 matching 10 bases. CDR3 length: 15 amino acids. Germline lookup yields CDR1 GTSNPN and CDR2 SVGIG (reference sequence). The V and J ends lost 1 base and 0 bases, in that order; junction bases with no gene match: 1.

V is TRBV2 and J is TRBJ2-7; possible D gene TRBD1, 6 bases. V gave up 7 bases and J gave up 4 bases, with 17 bases separating them. Germline CDR1 reads SNHLY; CDR2 reads FYNNEI. The CDR3 sequence is 14 residues long. CDR3 in DNA: TGTGCCAGCACCCAGGAACAGGGCGCTTACGAGCAGTACTTC. This sequence encodes CASTQEQGAYEQYF.

The chain uses TRBV7-9 and TRBJ2-3, with 9 bases identical to TRBD1. Germline lookup yields CDR1 SEHNR and CDR2 FQNEAQ (reference sequence). After removal of 8 bases from V and 3 bases from J, the junction contained 6 bases not matched to a gene. The CDR3 spans 14 residues. The CDR3 DNA reads as TGTGCCAGCCCCGGGACAGGGAGGACAGATACGCAGTATTTT. This gives the protein CASPGTGRTDTQYF.

The rearrangement uses TRBV6-5 and TRBJ2-7; TRBD1 matches at 8 bases. V shed 8 bases and J 2 bases; nucleotides not matched to a gene: 5. Germline-derived CDR1 and CDR2 are MNHEY and SVGAGI. CDR3 length: 13 residues. This chain's CDR3 is CASGGQGPYEQYF. The CDR3 bases are TGTGCCAGCGGAGGACAGGGCCCCTACGAGCAGTACTTC.

This rearrangement joins TRBV27 to TRBJ2-7, with D possibly matching TRBD2 (6 bases). The V gene's germline CDR1 is MNHEY and CDR2 SMNVEV (reference sequence). V dropped 0 bases and J dropped 2 bases, with 17 bases sitting between them. This CDR3 is built from 17 residues. CDR3 coding DNA: TGTGCCAGCAGTTTATCGTGGCCGGGCGGGGAAACCTACGAGCAGTACTTC. Amino acids: CASSLSWPGGETYEQYF.

The chain carries TRBV28 and TRBJ1-5; D might be TRBD1 (5 bases). With 6 bases removed from V and 3 bases from J, the gap between germline ends came to 24 bases. CDR1 and CDR2 (germline): MDHEN, SYDVKM. This CDR3 region has 18 residues. The CDR3 DNA reads as TGTGCCAGCAGCCCCGGGGGGATCTTGGCGGGTCTCAATCAGCCCCAGCATTTT. Its protein product is CASSPGGILAGLNQPQHF.

The chain couples TRBV14 to TRBJ2-5, with 7 bases lining up with TRBD1. The J call is doubtful: the DNA matches TRBJ2-7 better. The CDR3 is 16 residues long. The germline V gene encodes CDR1 SGHDN and CDR2 FVKESK. CDR3 protein: CASLDRVRGVSDEQYF. The CDR3 bases are TGTGCCAGTCTAGACAGGGTTCGAGGGGTTAGTGACGAGCAGTACTTC.

The rearrangement uses TRBV5-1 and TRBJ2-3; a weak D match, TRBD2 (6 bases). Germline V gives CDR1 SGHRS, CDR2 YFSETQ. V lost 0 bases and J lost 5, with 16 bases in between. This CDR3 is built from 16 residues. CDR3 sequence (DNA): TGCGCCAGCAGCTTGGCCGTTGAGCGGGTCAGAGATACGCAGTATTTT. Amino acid sequence: CASSLAVERVRDTQYF.

The genes are TRBV27 and TRBJ2-3; 11 positions match TRBD2. The CDR3 runs 17 residues. Germline CDR1 and CDR2: MNHEY and SMNVEV (reference sequence). J lost 4 bases, V lost 3 bases, and 9 bases had no gene match. The CDR3 DNA follows: TGTGCCAGCAGTTTTCTTAGCGGGAGGGCCCGGGCAGATACGCAGTATTTT. Translated: CASSFLSGRARADTQYF.

The gene calls are TRBV6-5 and TRBJ1-6, with TRBD1 matching 7 bases. Germline assignment: CDR1 MNHEY and CDR2 SVGAGI. V shed 1 base, J shed 5 bases, and the junction held 2 bases outside the gene matches. The CDR3 runs 15 residues. CDR3 in DNA: TGTGCCAGCAGTTACTACGGGACAGATAATTCACCCCTCCACTTT. Translated, it gives CASSYYGTDNSPLHF.

The chain carries TRBV10-3 and TRBJ1-4, with 9 bases lining up with TRBD1. This CDR3 has 15 residues. V was clipped by 6 bases and J by 8 bases; unmatched bases: 10. The germline CDR1 and CDR2 sequences are ENHRY and SYGVKD. The CDR3, as DNA: TGTGCCATCAGCTCTGCTAGGGACAGGGACGAAAAACTGTTTTTT. Translated, it gives CAISSARDRDEKLFF.

The rearrangement uses TRBV15 and TRBJ2-3; 10 nucleotides agree with TRBD2. CDR1 and CDR2 from the germline V gene are LNHNV and YYDKDF (reference sequence). The V gene end was trimmed by 1 base and the J gene end by 3 bases; junction bases not matched to a gene: 10. The CDR3 has 18 amino acids. CDR3 residues: CATSRVASGRTRTDTQYF. In DNA, the CDR3 is TGTGCCACCAGCAGAGTGGCTAGCGGGAGAACACGGACAGATACGCAGTATTTT. The whole variable domain, remainder taken from reference TRBV15 and TRBJ2-3, is DAMVIQNPRYQVTQFGKPVTLSCSQTLNHNVMYWYQQKSSQAPKLLFHYYDKDFNNEADTPDNFQSRRPNTSFCFLDIRSPGLGDTAMYLCATSRVASGRTRTDTQYFGPGTRLTVL.

V is TRBV19 and J is TRBJ1-5; D gene unclear. The CDR3 extends over 17 amino acids. Germline V gene lookup returns CDR1 LNHDA and CDR2 SQIVND (reference sequence). The V end lost 7 bases, the J end lost 4 bases, and 23 bases lay between the germline ends. The CDR3 DNA reads as TGTGCCAGTACCCTGGTTGGTTGGTTTTGGTCGAATCAGCCCCAGCATTTT. It codes for CASTLVGWFWSNQPQHF.

The rearrangement uses TRBV27 and TRBJ2-7, with 9 bases that match TRBD2. Germline V CDR1 and CDR2: MNHEY, SMNVEV (reference sequence). Trimming at V came to 5 bases and at J to 3 bases, leaving 11 bases not matched to a gene. This CDR3 region has 16 residues. The CDR3 reads CASSPPGLAFLYEQYF. The CDR3 coding sequence is TGTGCCAGCAGTCCCCCCGGACTAGCGTTCCTCTACGAGCAGTACTTC.

The genes are TRBV29-1 and TRBJ2-5, with 7 bases matching TRBD1. Per the germline V gene, CDR1 is SQVTM and CDR2 is ANQGSEA. The CDR3 covers 12 residues. The trim removed 6 bases at V and 3 bases at J, leaving 4 bases unmatched. The CDR3 loop is CSVRTGEETQYF. The CDR3 DNA is TGCAGCGTCCGGACAGGCGAAGAGACCCAGTACTTC.

This clone has only a few counts. The chain carries TRBV2 and TRBJ1-5, with 7 positions matching TRBD1. With 6 bases clipped from V and 4 bases from J, the junction kept 9 bases outside the gene matches. The germline gives CDR1 SNHLY, CDR2 FYNNEI. The CDR3 spans 15 residues. The CDR3 loop reads CASRDRETGNQPQHF. CDR3 in DNA: TGTGCCAGCAGAGACAGGGAGACGGGGAATCAGCCCCAGCATTTT.